This T cell receptor (beta chain) was sequenced in a study of T cells after yellow fever vaccination. General study points: Most clones from primary vaccination resurfaced after the booster (nearly 97% CD4, 88% CD8). Across the CD4 and CD8 compartments, a small share of clonotypes was present in both.

A universal primer site and UMIs were added as TCR cDNA was made by 5'RACE template switching. TCRdb reanalysed the 5' RACE reads using MiXCR and keeps one entry per CDR3 protein. The profile shows 95,000 to 150,000 distinct CDR3 sequences, around 7.7% of them singletons. This clonotype came up many times. Antigen: not known. This receptor was identified in a man aged 18 to 30 who received the YFV17D yellow fever vaccine. The starting material was CD4+ T cells sorted from PBMCs, obtained approximately 11 days after the first yellow fever vaccination.

The DNA for the CDR3 is TGCGCCAGCAGCCAAGTGAGGCAGGACTCCTACGAGCAGTACTTC. This encodes CASSQVRQDSYEQYF. The chain carries TRBV4-3 and TRBJ2-7; D not resolved. From germline, CDR1 is LGHNA and CDR2 YSLEER. V was trimmed by 1 base and J by 0 bases, leaving 10 bases between them. This CDR3 spans 15 amino acids.